This TCR beta chain emerged from a study of human T cells and chemical hapten exposure. Unique molecular identifiers were affixed to discrete cDNA molecules within the library. In the original workflow: Individual samples carried between roughly 23,224 and 690,600 TCRs, with more than 85,000 as the median. TCRdb re-called the 5' RACE reads with MiXCR, one entry per CDR3 protein. V and J calls and clone size were set by TCRdb, not the authors. This table has 81,000 or so distinct CDR3 sequences, roughly 7.7% appearing once. The trim removed 6 bases at V and 11 bases at J, leaving 13 bases unmatched. CDR3 length equals 14 residues. Ten or more counts support this clonotype. Extraction yielded total RNA from whole blood (unfractionated).

The chain uses TRBV12-3 or TRBV12-4 and TRBJ1-3; 7 nucleotides agree with TRBD1. The clonotype comes from a male donor in good health. Written as DNA, the CDR3 is TGTGCCAGCAGCCTCGCAGACAACAGGGGCGCCATATATTTT. It yields the protein CASSLADNRGAIYF.